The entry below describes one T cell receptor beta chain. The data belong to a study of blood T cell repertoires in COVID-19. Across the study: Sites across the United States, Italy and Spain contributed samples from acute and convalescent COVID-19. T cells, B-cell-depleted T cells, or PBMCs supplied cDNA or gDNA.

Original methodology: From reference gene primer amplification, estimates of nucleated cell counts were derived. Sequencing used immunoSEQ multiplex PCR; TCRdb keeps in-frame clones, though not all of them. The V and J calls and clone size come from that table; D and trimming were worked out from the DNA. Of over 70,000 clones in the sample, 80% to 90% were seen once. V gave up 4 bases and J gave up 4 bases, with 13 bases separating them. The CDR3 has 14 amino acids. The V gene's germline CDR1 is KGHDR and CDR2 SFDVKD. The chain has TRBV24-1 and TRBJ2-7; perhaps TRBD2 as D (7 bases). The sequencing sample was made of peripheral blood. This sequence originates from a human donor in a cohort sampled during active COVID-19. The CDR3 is CATSEGGGPYEQYF. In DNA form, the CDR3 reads TGTGCCACCAGTGAAGGGGGAGGGCCTTACGAGCAGTACTTC.